This paragraph covers one T cell receptor (beta chain) sequence. The source of the sample is a study of technical replicates of blood from a few donors. The data were produced by immunoSEQ multiplex PCR, yet TCRdb's version contains in-frame clones alone and is incomplete. The sample lists some 13,000 clones; 95% were seen once. Trimming pared 6 bases from V and 0 bases from J, leaving 4 bases between. From germline, CDR1 is MNHNS and CDR2 SASEGT. The CDR3 has 12 residues. The sequencing input was PBMCs. This receptor was taken from a human donor in good health. The chain uses TRBV6-1 and TRBJ2-3, with D hard to call. The CDR3 DNA reads as TGTGCCAGCAGGGCTAGCACAGATACGCAGTATTTT. Amino acid sequence: CASRASTDTQYF.